Given below is one T cell receptor (beta chain) in context. Its cognate antigen is unknown. V lost 2 bases, J lost 5 bases, and 5 bases stayed unmatched. The CDR3 loop spans 16 amino acids. The germline V gene has CDR1 MNHNY and CDR2 SVGAGI (reference sequence). As for treatment: around 19 received Ad26.COV2.S at low or high dose, single or two shots; about 5 received placebo; per-sample allocation not given. Specimens were obtained on day 63 following the first vaccine or placebo injection. This entry comes from a study of Ad26.COV2.S vaccination and SARS-CoV-2 variants. At the level of the study: In the COV1001 trial, the donor was in the Ad26.COV2.S arm. Into the muscle, Ad26.COV2.S was dosed once or twice, 56 days apart.

Sequencing was performed with immunoSEQ multiplex PCR; in TCRdb, only in-frame clones are kept and a portion is missing. This table has hundreds of thousands of clones, about 90% appearing once. Study-wide findings and caveats: Reports say spike-specific CD8+ and CD4+ T cell responses covered substantial breadth after vaccination.

Specimen: peripheral blood, collected in a trial of Ad26.COV2.S vaccine versus placebo. The source of this sequence is a person aged 18 to 65 who received the Ad26.COV2.S COVID-19 vaccine or a placebo. This chain joins TRBV6-6 and TRBJ2-1, with 11 bases fitting TRBD2. This CDR3 reads CASSYPLAGGNNEQFF. CDR3 nucleotide sequence: TGTGCCAGCAGTTACCCCCTAGCGGGGGGTAACAATGAGCAGTTCTTC.